The 4 T cell receptor beta chains below were found in one sample sequenced in a study of cytomegalovirus exposure and HLA in healthy donors. PCR involved 60 Vbeta and 13 Jbeta primers. Assay: immunoSEQ multiplex PCR; the TCRdb copy retains only in-frame clones and omits some. The sample contains 100,000 to 150,000 clones, roughly 9.6% of which appear only once. The sample comprised PBMCs. Receptors were obtained from a woman aged 40 to 50 in good health and CMV-seropositive.

This clone was detected a few times. CDR3 in DNA: TGTGCCAGCAGTCCCCGTCAGGGCCCCTACGAGCAGTACTTC. Amino acid sequence: CASSPRQGPYEQYF. The V call is TRBV27, the J call TRBJ2-7; TRBD1 might be the D (5 bases). This CDR3 comprises 14 residues. Trimming took 5 bases from V and 2 from J, leaving 13 bases between them. Germline CDR1 reads MNHEY; CDR2 reads SMNVEV (reference sequence).

The chain combines TRBV7-9 with TRBJ2-1; weak D call: TRBD2 (6 bases). V was pared by 9 bases and J by 2 bases, with 11 bases between. The CDR3 extends over 13 amino acids. Looked up from germline, CDR1 is SEHNR and CDR2 is FQNEAQ (reference sequence). In DNA, the CDR3 is TGTGCCAGTTCCGGCGGGACCTACAATGAGCAGTTCTTC. Its translation is CASSGGTYNEQFF.

This chain connects TRBV2 to TRBJ2-7; weak D call: TRBD2 (5 bases). The CDR3 sequence is 13 residues long. With 6 bases removed from V and 6 bases from J, the gap between germline ends came to 15 bases. Germline V lookup: CDR1 SNHLY, CDR2 FYNNEI. The chain's CDR3 is CASRGGTSGEQYF. In DNA form, the CDR3 reads TGTGCCAGCAGAGGAGGAACTTCTGGCGAGCAGTACTTC.

This clone was seen a handful of times. The CDR3 DNA follows: TGTGCCATCAGAGAGGGCCAGGCGGGTACGCAGTATTTT. This translates into CAIREGQAGTQYF. The chain has TRBV10-3 and TRBJ2-3; D is perhaps TRBD2 (5 bases). Germline CDR1 is ENHRY and CDR2 is SYGVKD. The ends were cut back, 6 bases at V and 8 bases at J, with 15 bases in the middle. The CDR3 spans 13 residues.